The TCR beta chain described here comes from a study of blood T cell repertoires in COVID-19 (dated by TCRdb to the early 2020s). In the study overall: Collaborator samples came from the United States, Italy and Spain and covered acute and convalescent phases of COVID-19. The prospective study material was composed of cDNA or gDNA derived from T cells, B-cell-depleted T cells, or PBMCs. Subjects who had been exposed to COVID-19, were actively infected with it, or had recovered from it provided the deeply sampled blood TCRbeta repertoires that made up the dataset. The repertoires were released in a freely available public database intended as a resource for research on the immune response to SARS-CoV-2. The samples were drawn from two sources: the first 160 participants of the ongoing ImmuneRACE study, and 1,200 or so subjects contributed by 6 global collaborators. Nearly every sample came with metadata listing a de-identified subject ID, COVID-19 status, age in years and sex. Where available, HLA class I and class II types were obtained from metadata supplied by the sample provider rather than from assay-based typing. Findings and caveats that apply to the study as a whole: The quantity of clinical and demographic metadata differed by source and by participant and was supplied without curation.

TCRbeta CDR3 regions were amplified from genomic DNA using the immunoSEQ Assay, a bias-controlled multiplex PCR. Under the source paper's analysis protocol: The number of nucleated cells in each sample was estimated by amplification of reference gene primers within the assay. To quantify the absolute abundance of each unique TCRbeta CDR3 rearrangement, sequence reads were collapsed and filtered. For each sample, productive Simpson clonality was calculated as the square root of Simpson's diversity index across productive rearrangements. TCRdb took this table from immuneACCESS and kept in-frame rearrangements with V and J called. Such tables lack part of the clones; where checked against another copy, unresolved V genes explain under half of the gap, and the rest is unexplained. V, J and clone size were drawn from that table, and D and trimming were deduced from the DNA. A total of 150,000 or so clones appear in this sample, 60% to 85% of them only once. Over 4% of the sample rests with the top ten.

Collaborating institutions collected whole blood in K2EDTA tubes following their own protocols. Collaborator samples were shipped for TCRbeta analysis as frozen whole blood, isolated PBMCs, or DNA extracted from either sample type. The germline V gene gives CDR1 as SGHRS and CDR2 as YFSETQ. CDR3 length: 15 amino acids, cysteine to phenylalanine. Of all the DNA, just the CDR3 is kept, 45 bases in frame from base 1. Compared with germline, V lacks 0 bases and J lacks 6 bases; bases without a gene match: 5. Turning to this clone: Its antigen target is currently unknown. No base qualities exist here, and no much larger clone lies one base off it.

The chain links TRBV5-1 with TRBJ2-1, with 8 bases in between that match TRBD1. The clonotype originates from a woman aged 80 or over with active or convalescent COVID-19. Sequences were obtained from peripheral blood. The nucleotides are TGCGCCAGCAGCTTGGGACAGGGGATGATCAATGAGCAGTTCTTC. This encodes CASSLGQGMINEQFF.